This entry features one TCR beta chain sequence. Which antigen it targets is not known. No much larger clonotype is one base removed from it; base qualities were not supplied. The germline V gene sets CDR1 to SGHNT and CDR2 to YENEEA. At the junction V is shortened by 2 bases and J by 3 bases, with 16 bases in between. The cysteine opens and the phenylalanine closes a CDR3 of 16 amino acids. This entry keeps only the CDR3 DNA: 48 bases, framed from base 1. The collaborating institutions used their own protocols to collect whole blood in K2EDTA tubes. For TCRbeta analysis, collaborators shipped samples as frozen whole blood, isolated PBMCs, or DNA extracted from either of those sample types. This entry comes from a study of blood T cell repertoires in COVID-19 (TCRdb year 2020). For the study in its entirety: Collaborator samples came from the United States, Italy and Spain and covered acute and convalescent phases of COVID-19. The sample metadata nearly always contained a de-identified subject ID, COVID-19 status, age in years and sex. The material from the prospective study consisted of cDNA or gDNA derived from T cells, B-cell-depleted T cells, or PBMCs. The samples were drawn from two sources: the first 160 participants of the ongoing ImmuneRACE study, and fewer than 1,500 subjects contributed by 6 global collaborators. Where available, HLA class I and class II types were taken from metadata supplied by the sample provider and were not determined by assay-based typing. A freely available public database, intended as a resource for researchers studying the immune response to SARS-CoV-2, is where the repertoires were released. The dataset comprised deeply sampled blood TCRbeta repertoires from subjects exposed to, actively infected with, or recovered from COVID-19.

TCRbeta CDR3 regions were amplified from genomic DNA by means of the immunoSEQ Assay, a bias-controlled multiplex PCR. The study's own analysis went as follows. Within the assay, amplification of reference gene primers was used to estimate how many nucleated cells each sample contained. To quantify the absolute abundance of each unique TCRbeta CDR3 rearrangement, sequence reads were collapsed and filtered. Productive Simpson clonality was computed per sample as the square root of Simpson's diversity index over productive rearrangements. The source is immuneACCESS, and TCRdb retained only in-frame sequences with V and J called. Part of the clones is not carried over; for the studies checked, unresolved V genes explain less than half of this, and the remainder is unexplained. V and J calls plus clone size are reproduced from that table; the DNA served to infer D and trimming. The sample has around 200,000 clones on record, around 83% of them singletons. The biggest ten clones account for roughly 7.3% of the sample.

Beyond this particular receptor, the publication reports: The quantity of clinical and demographic metadata differed by source and by participant and was supplied without curation.

The TCR originated in a woman aged 80 or older in a cohort sampled during active or convalescent COVID-19. The receptor chain draws on TRBV11-3 and TRBJ2-5; TRBD1 is a possible D gene, resting on 6 matching bases. The material sequenced was peripheral blood. The CDR3: CASSLRGSRREETQYF. The DNA is as follows: TGTGCCAGCAGCTTAAGGGGGTCCAGGCGTGAAGAGACCCAGTACTTC.